These 7 T cell receptor beta chains were sequenced from one sample in a study of T cells in Graves' hyperthyroidism and ophthalmopathy. TCR beta CDR3 region amplification was performed from RNA transcripts. Initially, a first-round RT-PCR of the TCR CDR3 employed the HTBI primer set. One entry per CDR3 protein, called by TCRdb with MiXCR from the multiplex PCR reads. The sample consists of hundreds of thousands of distinct CDR3 sequences, about 14% of them appearing once. Sequenced: blood. These receptors all come from a woman aged 18-29 years with Graves' hyperthyroidism.

The table lists this clonotype with many counts. The chain carries TRBV28 and TRBJ2-7, with a tentative D call TRBD2 (6 bases). The CDR3 runs 18 residues. Between the trimmed V and J ends, which lost 3 bases and 4 bases, there was a span of 25 bases. The germline gives CDR1 MDHEN, CDR2 SYDVKM. In nucleotides, the CDR3 is TGTGCCAGCAGTTTGGGGGGTGCCCTCGGGCCCCACGCGTACGAGCAGTACTTC. Translating it yields CASSLGGALGPHAYEQYF.

In this sample, this clonotype turned up a few times. A much larger clone differs by one base, so this may be a read error. J is TRBJ2-1 and V is TRBV28; no clear D gene. Germline V gene data show CDR1 as MDHEN and CDR2 as SYDVKM. The ends were cut back, 6 bases at V and 8 bases at J, with 11 bases in the middle. The CDR3 spans 12 residues. CDR3 amino acids: CASSPRWDEQFF. In nucleotides, the CDR3 is TGTGCCAGCAGCCCAAGGTGGGATGAGCAGTTCTTC.

CDR3 in amino acids: CSVVIWGRSNTGELFF. The CDR3, as DNA: TGCAGCGTTGTCATTTGGGGGCGATCTAACACCGGGGAGCTGTTTTTT. This chain uses TRBV29-1 with TRBJ2-2; weak D call: TRBD1 (6 bases). This CDR3 has 16 amino acids. V lost 4 bases and J lost 2, with 17 bases in between. Germline V CDR1 and CDR2: SQVTM, ANQGSEA.

This clonotype was counted ten times or more. This chain uses TRBV27 with TRBJ1-1; no clear D gene. Germline loops: CDR1 MNHEY, CDR2 SMNVEV (reference sequence). The CDR3 length is 16 residues. V shed 1 base and J shed 3 bases, with 15 bases lying between them. CDR3 sequence: CASSLLGNKGYTEAFF. The DNA for the CDR3 is TGTGCCAGCAGTTTATTAGGTAACAAGGGATACACTGAAGCTTTCTTT.

This clonotype was counted at least ten times. V is TRBV3-1 and J is TRBJ2-1; perhaps TRBD2 as D (6 bases). Trimming removed 1 base from V and 0 bases from J, with 7 bases in between. The germline V gene encodes CDR1 LGHDT and CDR2 YNNKEL (reference sequence). This CDR3 is 15 amino acids long. The CDR3 spells CASSQVGSSYNEQFF. The CDR3, as DNA: TGTGCCAGCAGCCAAGTCGGGAGCTCCTACAATGAGCAGTTCTTC.

This clonotype has a handful of counts. The chain joins TRBV25-1 to TRBJ2-2, with D possibly being TRBD2 (6 bases). V was shortened by 6 bases and J by 4 bases, with 9 bases between the two germline ends. Germline V gene lookup returns CDR1 MGHDK and CDR2 SYGVNS. The CDR3 sequence is 13 residues long. The CDR3 bases are TGTGCCAGCAGGGGACTGTTCACCGGGGAGCTGTTTTTT. It translates to CASRGLFTGELFF.

This clonotype was counted ten times or more. V gene TRBV2 combines with J gene TRBJ1-6; 7 bases map to TRBD1. This CDR3 contains 14 residues. Germline CDR1 is SNHLY and CDR2 is FYNNEI. V lost 7 bases, J lost 5 bases, and 5 bases stayed unmatched. The CDR3 bases are TGTGCCAGCAACAGACAGGGACATAATTCACCCCTCCACTTT. Translation: CASNRQGHNSPLHF.